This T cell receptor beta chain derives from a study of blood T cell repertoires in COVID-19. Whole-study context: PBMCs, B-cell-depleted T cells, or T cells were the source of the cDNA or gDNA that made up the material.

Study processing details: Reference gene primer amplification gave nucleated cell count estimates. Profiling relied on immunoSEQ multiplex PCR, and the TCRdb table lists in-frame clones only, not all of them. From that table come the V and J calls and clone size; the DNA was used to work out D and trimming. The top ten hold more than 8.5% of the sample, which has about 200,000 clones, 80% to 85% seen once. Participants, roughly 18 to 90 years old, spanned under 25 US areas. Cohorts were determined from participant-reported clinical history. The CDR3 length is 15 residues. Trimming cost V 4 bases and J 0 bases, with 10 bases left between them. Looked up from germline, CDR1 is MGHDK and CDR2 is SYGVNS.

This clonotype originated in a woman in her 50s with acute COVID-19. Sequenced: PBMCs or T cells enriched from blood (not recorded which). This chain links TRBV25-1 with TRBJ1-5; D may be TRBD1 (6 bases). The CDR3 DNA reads TGTGCCAGCAGTGGGACAGATTATAGCAATCAGCCCCAGCATTTT. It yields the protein CASSGTDYSNQPQHF.